This TCR beta chain came from a study of T cell repertoires in cytomegalovirus infection. At the level of the study: Matching HLA type and CMV infection were both indicated by public TCR beta signatures. Findings and caveats of the study: The study found HLA-C-restricted CMV-specific TCR beta clonotypes dominating the ex vivo response. There were carriers of CMV plus the relevant HLA, and cumulative public TCR beta family frequency identified them.

TCRdb re-analysed the reads in MiXCR, keeping a single row per CDR3 protein. The repertoire holds about 440,000 distinct CDR3 sequences, with about 33% as singletons. This clonotype was seen a few times. Its antigen is as yet unknown. V was trimmed by 0 bases and J by 3 bases, leaving 9 bases between them. In germline, CDR1 is DFQATT, CDR2 SNEGSKA (reference sequence). The CDR3 is 13 amino acids. The clonotype was recovered from a human donor in good health (CMV status not recorded). Some clones in this sample may be carry-over from other donors' samples. The sample taken for sequencing was PBMCs. The chain combines TRBV20-1 with TRBJ2-7, with D perhaps being TRBD1 or TRBD2 (5 bases each). The chain's CDR3 is CSARDGAVYEQYF. The CDR3 nucleotides are TGCAGTGCTAGAGACGGGGCCGTCTACGAGCAGTACTTC.